The entry below gives a single TCR beta chain sequence along with its context. The antigen is not known. The CDR3 has 12 residues. Germline V gene lookup returns CDR1 SGDLS and CDR2 YYNGEE. Trimming took 0 bases from V and 7 from J, leaving 5 bases between them. The data are from a study of CD8+CD57+ T cells in acquired aplastic anemia. Study-wide context: When averaged, DNA from sorted CD4+ and CD8+ cells came to approximately 3.2 ug. The study, taken as a whole, reports: A set of around 30 CD8+ CDR3 sequences was shared between patients and controls, and these sequences appeared highly expressed in patients. Patients did not significantly differ from controls in CD8+ Simpson's diversity.

Genomic DNA, the template, was used for profiling of the TCR beta VDJ and CDR3. MiXCR, applied by TCRdb to the reads, yields one record per CDR3 protein. The sample consists of fewer than 100,000 distinct CDR3 sequences, about half of them appearing once. The source is a human donor in good health, serving as a control. Sample: sorted CD4+, CD8+, or CD8+CD57+ T cells (not recorded which) from PBMCs. This chain connects TRBV9 to TRBJ2-1; D remains ambiguous. CDR3 sequence (DNA): TGTGCCAGCAGCGTAGATCAGAATGAGCAGTTCTTC. It translates to CASSVDQNEQFF.